The 28 T cell receptor beta chains reported below all come from one sample, sequenced in a study of chemoradiotherapy in HPV16-positive cancers. TCRdb's table, derived via immunoSEQ multiplex PCR, lists solely in-frame clones and lacks some. The sample yields tens of thousands of clones, roughly nine tenths seen once. The sample in question was blood, obtained from a patient who underwent chemoradiotherapy. The receptors were gathered from a human donor with HPV-associated anogenital cancer.

The chain carries TRBV5-6 and TRBJ1-2, with D possibly being TRBD1 (6 bases). The germline V and J ends were trimmed by 2 bases and 6 bases, with 11 bases remaining between them. The CDR3 covers 13 residues. CDR1 and CDR2 (germline): SGHDT, YYEEEE. CDR3 residues: CASSFGRGDGYTF. CDR3 sequence (DNA): TGTGCCAGCAGCTTCGGCAGGGGAGATGGCTACACCTTC.

V is TRBV9 and J is TRBJ2-5; D tentatively fits TRBD1 or TRBD2 (5 bases each). V was trimmed by 0 bases and J by 7 bases, leaving 16 bases between them. CDR1 and CDR2 (germline): SGDLS, YYNGEE. The CDR3 length is 15 residues. CDR3 in DNA: TGTGCCAGCAGCGTAGTTGGGACCGGGCACGGGACCCAGTACTTC. It codes for CASSVVGTGHGTQYF.

J is TRBJ1-5 and V is TRBV19; unclear D gene. CDR3 length: 15 amino acids. V was cut by 3 bases and J by 4 bases, with 13 bases left in between. From germline, CDR1 is LNHDA and CDR2 SQIVND (reference sequence). The CDR3 sequence is CASSMMNGANQPQHF. The CDR3 nucleotides are TGTGCCAGTAGTATGATGAACGGAGCAAATCAGCCCCAGCATTTT.

In the case of this clone: This sample also contains other DNA sequences that code for the same CDR3. The genes are TRBV5-6 and TRBJ2-7; maybe TRBD1 (6 bases). Trimming removed 4 bases from V and 7 bases from J, with 15 bases in between. The CDR3 length is 13 residues. CDR1 and CDR2 from the germline V gene are SGHDT and YYEEEE. This CDR3 reads CASSHGTLYEQYF. CDR3 in DNA: TGTGCCAGCAGCCACGGGACACTCTATGAGCAGTACTTC.

J is TRBJ2-7 and V is TRBV5-5; 7 bases are a match to TRBD2. Germline CDR1 reads SGHKS; CDR2 reads YYEKEE (reference sequence). Trimming removed 0 bases from V and 3 bases from J; junction bases left unmatched: 6. The CDR3 consists of 15 residues. The DNA for the CDR3 is TGTGCCAGCAGCTTGGCTTCGACTAGCAGCTACGAGCAGTACTTC. It yields the protein CASSLASTSSYEQYF.

V usage is TRBV5-1 and J usage is TRBJ1-5, with 7 positions matching TRBD1. V dropped 4 bases and J dropped 6; count of bases not matched to a gene: 7. The CDR3 extends over 14 amino acids. In germline, CDR1 is SGHRS, CDR2 YFSETQ. The chain's CDR3 is CASSPRGGSQPQHF. The DNA of the CDR3 is TGCGCCAGCAGCCCCCGAGGGGGCAGTCAGCCCCAGCATTTT.

The chain combines TRBV27 with TRBJ1-2, with no clear D. V was cut by 2 bases and J by 5 bases, with 12 bases left in between. The CDR3 spans 14 residues. Germline V gives CDR1 MNHEY, CDR2 SMNVEV (reference sequence). CDR3 sequence (DNA): TGTGCCAGCAGTTTAAGCCCGATCCTATATGGCTACACCTTC. Protein product: CASSLSPILYGYTF.

This CDR3 reads CASSWTGTAEKLFF. For the CDR3, the DNA is TGCGCCAGCAGCTGGACCGGGACAGCGGAAAAACTGTTTTTT. V usage is TRBV5-1 and J usage is TRBJ1-4, with 7 bases matching TRBD1. Germline CDR1 reads SGHRS; CDR2 reads YFSETQ. The CDR3 runs 14 residues. The V gene end was trimmed by 3 bases and the J gene end by 8 bases; junction bases not matched to a gene: 7. Full variable domain (missing parts from reference TRBV5-1 and TRBJ1-4): KAGVTQTPRYLIKTRGQQVTLSCSPISGHRSVSWYQQTPGQGLQFLFEYFSETQRNKGNFPGRFSGRQFSNSRSEMNVSTLELGDSALYLCASSWTGTAEKLFFGSGTQLSVL.

The rearrangement links TRBV12-5 to TRBJ2-3, with 9 positions matching TRBD2. Germline V gene lookup returns CDR1 LGHNT and CDR2 FRNRAP. The V segment lost 4 bases and the J segment 3 bases; nucleotides outside the gene matches: 8. The CDR3 covers 16 residues. CDR3 coding DNA: TGTGCTAGTGGTTGGGTAGCGGGGGCCTTTACAGATACGCAGTATTTT. Protein sequence: CASGWVAGAFTDTQYF.

The rearrangement links TRBV25-1 to TRBJ1-6; 9 nucleotides agree with TRBD1. The CDR3 extends over 16 amino acids. Germline CDR1 is MGHDK and CDR2 is SYGVNS. Losses at the gene ends were 5 bases for V and 3 bases for J; bases not matched to a gene: 5. CDR3 bases: TGTGCCAGCAGTAGAGTGACAGGGGGCTATAATTCACCCCTCCACTTT. Amino acids: CASSRVTGGYNSPLHF.

The CDR3: CSVGPAPEKNYGYTF. The CDR3 DNA follows: TGCAGCGTTGGACCTGCACCGGAAAAAAACTATGGCTACACCTTC. V gene TRBV29-1 combines with J gene TRBJ1-2; D is unresolved. From germline, CDR1 is SQVTM and CDR2 ANQGSEA. The CDR3 consists of 15 residues. Trimming took 4 bases from V and 2 from J, leaving 17 bases between them.

The chain links TRBV5-1 to TRBJ2-7; no clear D. Germline V gene sequence: CDR1 SGHRS, CDR2 YFSETQ. CDR3 length: 12 residues. The V end lost 2 bases, the J end lost 2 bases, and 5 bases lay between the germline ends. The DNA of the CDR3 is TGCGCCAGCAGCTTAAGGGCCTACGAGCAGTACTTC. This codes for CASSLRAYEQYF.

The chain has TRBV18 and TRBJ2-4, with a possible D match to TRBD2 (6 bases). CDR3 length equals 13 residues. The germline V gene has CDR1 KGHSH and CDR2 LQKENI. The V end was cut by 1 base, the J end by 8 bases, with 9 bases between. CDR3 protein: CASSPLGEDIQYF. In DNA form, the CDR3 reads TGTGCCAGCTCACCACTGGGGGAGGACATTCAGTACTTC.

This chain's CDR3 is CASSLSGAEQYF. The CDR3 DNA follows: TGTGCCAGCAGCTTAAGTGGGGCCGAGCAGTACTTC. The rearrangement joins TRBV7-6 to TRBJ2-7; possibly TRBD1 for D (5 bases). The CDR3 runs 12 residues. V was clipped by 2 bases and J by 6 bases, with 8 bases between them. CDR1 is SGHVS, CDR2 FNYEAQ, per germline.

CDR3 DNA: TGTGCCAGCAGCGGAGGGTCTGGAAACACCATATATTTT. Translating gives CASSGGSGNTIYF. The rearrangement links TRBV9 to TRBJ1-3; D remains ambiguous. Trimming took off 3 bases at V and 1 base at J, with 5 bases between the two ends. Per germline, CDR1 SGDLS and CDR2 YYNGEE. CDR3 length: 13 amino acids.

CDR3 sequence reads: CSVEDRGEGYTF. CDR3 coding DNA: TGCAGCGTTGAAGACCGAGGGGAGGGCTACACCTTC. This rearrangement joins TRBV29-1 to TRBJ1-2; D may be TRBD1 (5 bases). Germline lookup yields CDR1 SQVTM and CDR2 ANQGSEA. The CDR3 length is 12 residues. The V end was cut by 0 bases, the J end by 8 bases, with 10 bases between.

This chain joins TRBV9 and TRBJ2-3; TRBD2 matches at 7 bases. Trimming took 2 bases from V and 0 from J; bases not matched to a gene: 6. CDR1 SGDLS and CDR2 YYNGEE come from the germline V gene. The CDR3 spans 16 residues. The CDR3 DNA reads as TGTGCCAGCAGCGTTCTCGGGACTACCAGCACAGATACGCAGTATTTT. Protein product: CASSVLGTTSTDTQYF.

The chain recombines TRBV5-1 with TRBJ1-2; D remains unclear. Germline CDR1 SGHRS, CDR2 YFSETQ. V lost 0 bases and J lost 4, with 10 bases in between. The CDR3 is 14 amino acids. The CDR3 region is CASSLEASGYGYTF. The CDR3 DNA reads TGCGCCAGCAGCTTGGAGGCGTCCGGCTATGGCTACACCTTC.

On this clone: A junction boundary mismatches the germline segment, possibly from a read error. This specimen includes other DNA sequences encoding the same CDR3. V usage is TRBV7-8 and J usage is TRBJ2-7; perhaps TRBD2 as D (5 bases). This CDR3 comprises 15 residues. Germline assignment: CDR1 SGHVS and CDR2 FQNEAQ. The CDR3 region is CASSLATGGDYEQYF. The CDR3 DNA sequence: TGTGCCAGCAGCTTAGCGACTGGAGGCGATTACGAGCAATACTTC.

The chain couples TRBV9 to TRBJ1-3, with a weak D call TRBD1 (5 bases). The CDR3 spans 19 residues. The V gene's germline CDR1 is SGDLS and CDR2 YYNGEE. V was cut by 4 bases and J by 4 bases, with 27 bases left in between. CDR3: CASSLSGSQGGHSGNTIYF. DNA for the CDR3: TGTGCCAGCAGCCTTAGTGGGTCGCAGGGTGGACATTCCGGAAACACCATATATTTT.

This chain uses TRBV30 with TRBJ2-2; the D is unclear. The CDR3 totals 11 residues. The germline gives CDR1 GTSNPN, CDR2 SVGIG (reference sequence). V was shortened by 2 bases and J by 7 bases, with 5 bases between the two germline ends. The CDR3 DNA reads TGTGCCTGGAGTCCCCTCGGGGAGCTGTTTTTT. Protein sequence: CAWSPLGELFF.

CDR3 in DNA: TGTGCCAGCAGCCCTAGCGGGGCTATCTACGAGCAGTACTTC. It codes for CASSPSGAIYEQYF. The rearrangement joins TRBV7-2 to TRBJ2-7, with TRBD2 matching over 9 bases. The J segment lost 3 bases and the V segment lost 5 bases, leaving 5 bases of the junction unmatched. Germline-derived CDR1 and CDR2 are SGHTA and FQGNSA. The CDR3 covers 14 residues.

V and J are TRBV13 and TRBJ1-1, with 9 bases lining up with TRBD1. Germline V gene lookup returns CDR1 PRHDT and CDR2 FYEKMQ (reference sequence). CDR3 size: 15 residues. V shed 5 bases and J 2 bases; nucleotides not matched to a gene: 6. The DNA of the CDR3 is TGTGCCAGCAGCCCCTTGGACAGGGGAAACACTGAAGCTTTCTTT. It encodes CASSPLDRGNTEAFF.

The rearrangement uses TRBV18 and TRBJ1-5, with a tentative D call TRBD1 (6 bases). The CDR3 is 15 residues long. From germline, CDR1 is KGHSH and CDR2 LQKENI. Trimming took off 6 bases at V and 0 bases at J, with 12 bases between the two ends. This chain's CDR3 is CASSSGEVSNQPQHF. Here the CDR3 DNA reads TGTGCCAGCTCGTCAGGGGAGGTTAGCAATCAGCCCCAGCATTTT.

The gene calls are TRBV27 and TRBJ2-1, with D perhaps TRBD1 (6 bases). Germline V gene data show CDR1 as MNHEY and CDR2 as SMNVEV (reference sequence). The V end lost 5 bases, the J end lost 0 bases, and 11 bases lay between the germline ends. The CDR3 has 15 amino acids. This CDR3 reads CASSPSDSSYNEQFF. Here the CDR3 DNA reads TGTGCCAGCAGTCCCTCGGACAGCTCCTACAATGAGCAGTTCTTC.

CDR3 in amino acids: CASSVGGRGSEQYF. The CDR3 DNA follows: TGTGCCAGCAGCGTAGGGGGCAGGGGGTCCGAGCAGTACTTC. The chain carries TRBV9 and TRBJ2-7, with 7 bases identical to TRBD1. The CDR3 loop spans 14 amino acids. CDR1 is SGDLS, CDR2 YYNGEE, per germline. After removal of 0 bases from V and 6 bases from J, the junction contained 6 bases not matched to a gene.

The V and J genes are TRBV9 and TRBJ1-6; 7 bases match TRBD1. With 4 bases clipped from V and 6 bases from J, the junction kept 4 bases outside the gene matches. This CDR3 comprises 14 residues. Germline-derived CDR1 and CDR2 are SGDLS and YYNGEE. The DNA of the CDR3 is TGTGCCAGCAGCCCAGGACAGGCTAATTCACCCCTCCACTTT. The encoded protein is CASSPGQANSPLHF.

This chain uses TRBV30 with TRBJ1-2; 8 bases map to TRBD1. V dropped 4 bases and J dropped 7; count of bases not matched to a gene: 8. Germline assignment: CDR1 GTSNPN and CDR2 SVGIG (reference sequence). This CDR3 is 13 amino acids long. The CDR3 region is CAWTDGQGRGYTF. CDR3 nucleotides: TGTGCCTGGACTGACGGACAGGGACGTGGCTACACCTTC.